This record covers a single T cell receptor beta chain. Per the germline V gene, CDR1 is MNHNS and CDR2 is SASEGT. V lost 0 bases to trimming and J lost 6 bases, with 11 bases between them. The length of the CDR3 is 14 residues. The record originates from a study of blood T cell repertoires in COVID-19. About the research overall: PBMCs, B-cell-depleted T cells, or T cells provided the cDNA or gDNA that made up the material.

In the original workflow: Amplification with reference gene primers provided the estimates of nucleated cell counts. This table comes from immunoSEQ multiplex PCR, and its TCRdb copy is limited to in-frame clones, with some not included. The V and J calls and clone size are taken from that table; D and trimming were inferred from the DNA. Of approximately 230,000 clones listed, 80% to 90% were seen once; the top ten hold approximately 1.6%. This sequence originates from a man aged 40-55 years who had recovered from COVID-19. The sample was PBMCs or T cells enriched from blood (not recorded which). The chain employs TRBV6-1 and TRBJ1-2; D is unresolved. CDR3 nucleotide sequence: TGTGCCAGCAGTGAAGCTCCCAGGCACCATGGCTACACCTTC. It codes for CASSEAPRHHGYTF.